This T cell receptor gamma chain was sequenced for a study of human gamma delta and Vdelta1 T cells. This CDR3 spans 19 amino acids. The ends lost 4 bases at V and 3 bases at J; junction bases unmatched: 24. CDR1 is EGSTGY, CDR2 YDSYTSSV, per germline. TCRdb applied CATT to the PCR reads for clone calling. The sample holds a few thousand gamma-chain clones, roughly 35% seen once. This clone was seen a few times. Its antigen is currently unknown. This chain connects TRGV4 to TRGJ1 or TRGJ2. The sequenced sample was Vdelta1 gamma-delta T cells from blood grown in culture (DOT cells). The sequence derives from a human donor in good health. The CDR3 DNA reads as TGTGCCACCTGGGACGGGCCGAGGTCCCGTCCGACTCCTTATTATAAGAAACTCTTT. It codes for CATWDGPRSRPTPYYKKLF.